The sequence of this T cell receptor (beta chain) was determined in a study of vaccination effects on CD4 cells after COVID-19. For the study at large: Post-vaccine sample collection fell at a median of 72 days after the second dose.

Prior to sequencing, the ViraFEST assay stimulated PBMC with viral peptide pools, which expanded the antigen-specific CD4+ T cells. Following a roughly 11-day culture, CD4+ T cells were purified. Two doses of either BNT162b2 or mRNA-1273 were given to each participant. Neither prior SARS-CoV-2 infection nor positive nucleocapsid antibodies were present in the vaccine recipients. For each well, some 1.9 million PBMC were cultured with about 9.4 IU/ml IL-2 and approximately 10 ug/ml peptides. Clones were read by immunoSEQ multiplex PCR, and TCRdb kept only the in-frame ones, dropping some. The table includes about 24,000 clones, approximately 80% detected once. With 4 bases removed from V and 1 base from J, the gap between germline ends came to 7 bases. Germline V gives CDR1 MNHEY, CDR2 SVGAGI. The CDR3 has 13 amino acids. On this clone: The antigen remains unidentified.

The sample here was CD4+ T cells from PBMCs cultured with SARS-CoV-2 spike peptides, taken after COVID-19 vaccination. The sequence was collected from a human donor who received a COVID-19 vaccine. Some clones in this sample may be carry-over from other donors' samples. The J gene is TRBJ2-5, the V gene TRBV6-5; a weak D match, TRBD1 (5 bases). The CDR3 DNA reads TGTGCCAGCAGTTCTCAGGGCCAAGAGACCCAGTACTTC. The encoded protein is CASSSQGQETQYF.